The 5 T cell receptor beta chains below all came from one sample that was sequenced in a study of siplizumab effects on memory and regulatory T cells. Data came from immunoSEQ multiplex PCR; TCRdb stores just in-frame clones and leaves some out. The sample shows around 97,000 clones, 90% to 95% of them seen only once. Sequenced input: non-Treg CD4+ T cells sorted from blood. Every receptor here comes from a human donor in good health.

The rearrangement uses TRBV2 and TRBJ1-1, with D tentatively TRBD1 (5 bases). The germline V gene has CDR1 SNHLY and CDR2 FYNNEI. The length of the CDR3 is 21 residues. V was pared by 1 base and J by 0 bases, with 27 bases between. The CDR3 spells CASSEVFFDRDQGVMNTEAFF. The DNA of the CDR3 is TGTGCCAGCAGTGAAGTTTTCTTCGACCGGGACCAGGGTGTCATGAACACTGAAGCTTTCTTT.

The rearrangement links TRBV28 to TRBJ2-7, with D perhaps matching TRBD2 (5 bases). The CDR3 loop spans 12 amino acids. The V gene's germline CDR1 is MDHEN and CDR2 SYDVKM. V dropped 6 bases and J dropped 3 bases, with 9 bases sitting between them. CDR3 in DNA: TGTGCCAGCAGAGAGGAGGACTACGAGCAGTACTTC. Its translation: CASREEDYEQYF.

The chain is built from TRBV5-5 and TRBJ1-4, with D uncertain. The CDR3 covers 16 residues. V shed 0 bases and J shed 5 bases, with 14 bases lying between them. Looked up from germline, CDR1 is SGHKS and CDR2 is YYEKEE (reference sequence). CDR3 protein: CASSLAVGVGNEKLFF. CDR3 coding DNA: TGTGCCAGCAGCTTGGCCGTTGGGGTGGGAAATGAAAAACTGTTTTTT.

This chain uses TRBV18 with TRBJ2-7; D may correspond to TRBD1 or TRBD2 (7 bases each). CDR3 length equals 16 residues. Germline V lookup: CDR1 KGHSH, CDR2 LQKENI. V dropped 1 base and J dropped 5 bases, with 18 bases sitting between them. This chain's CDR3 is CASSPRLQGTTHEQYF. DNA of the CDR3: TGTGCCAGCTCACCACGTTTACAGGGGACTACCCACGAGCAGTACTTC. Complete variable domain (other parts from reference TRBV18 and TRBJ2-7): NAGVMQNPRHLVRRRGQEARLRCSPMKGHSHVYWYRQLPEEGLKFMVYLQKENIIDESGMPKERFSAEFPKEGPSILRIQQVVRGDSAAYFCASSPRLQGTTHEQYFGPGTRLTVT.

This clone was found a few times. The CDR3 DNA is TGCGCCAGCAGCTTGGTCCTAGAGAAAAATGAGCAGTTCTTC. This gives the protein CASSLVLEKNEQFF. The chain recombines TRBV5-1 with TRBJ2-1; no definite D call. V was shortened by 0 bases and J by 7 bases, with 11 bases between the two germline ends. In germline, CDR1 is SGHRS, CDR2 YFSETQ. There are 14 residues in the CDR3. Variable domain in full (rest from reference TRBV5-1 and TRBJ2-1): KAGVTQTPRYLIKTRGQQVTLSCSPISGHRSVSWYQQTPGQGLQFLFEYFSETQRNKGNFPGRFSGRQFSNSRSEMNVSTLELGDSALYLCASSLVLEKNEQFFGPGTRLTVL.